A single sample is the source of the 29 T cell receptor beta chains below, sequenced in a study of T-cell reconstitution after alpha-beta-depleted transplantation in children. The TCRbeta library incorporated unique molecular identifiers. TCRdb re-called the PCR reads through MiXCR, storing one row per CDR3 protein. The data show 450,000 to 600,000 distinct CDR3 sequences, 15% to 20% seen once. The starting material was PBMCs from the stem cell graft donor, obtained from the stem cell graft. The receptor set was obtained from a human donor who donated a stem cell graft to a child with acute lymphoblastic leukemia.

The chain links TRBV25-1 to TRBJ2-5, with D perhaps matching TRBD1 (5 bases). V dropped 7 bases and J dropped 1 base, with 13 bases sitting between them. Germline assignment: CDR1 MGHDK and CDR2 SYGVNS. This CDR3 region has 14 residues. CDR3 sequence: CASKGQGAQETQYF. CDR3 coding DNA: TGTGCCAGCAAAGGGCAAGGGGCCCAAGAGACCCAGTACTTC. The full variable domain, its missing parts supplied by reference TRBV25-1 and TRBJ2-5, is EADIYQTPRYLVIGTGKKITLECSQTMGHDKMYWYQQDPGMELHLIHYSYGVNSTEKGDLSSESTVSRIRTEHFPLTLESARPSHTSQYLCASKGQGAQETQYFGPGTRLLVL.

The chain joins TRBV5-1 to TRBJ2-1; perhaps TRBD1 as D (6 bases). The CDR3 contains 14 residues. CDR1 and CDR2 (germline): SGHRS, YFSETQ. Trimming cost V 1 base and J 5 bases, with 10 bases left between them. The CDR3 loop is CASSLTGSHNEQFF. The CDR3 DNA sequence: TGCGCCAGCAGCTTGACAGGGTCCCACAATGAGCAGTTCTTC.

This clonotype came up a few times. V usage is TRBV6-1 and J usage is TRBJ1-4, with unresolved D. From germline, CDR1 is MNHNS and CDR2 SASEGT. CDR3 length equals 13 residues. The ends were cut back, 5 bases at V and 6 bases at J, with 10 bases in the middle. CDR3: CASSKSVYEKLFF. In DNA form, the CDR3 reads TGTGCCAGCAGTAAAAGTGTATATGAAAAACTGTTTTTT.

Only one count was recorded for this clonotype. The chain carries TRBV27 and TRBJ1-2, with TRBD1 as a possible D gene (5 bases). V lost 2 bases, J lost 6 bases, and 13 bases lay in between. The CDR3 has 14 residues. Per the germline V gene, CDR1 is MNHEY and CDR2 is SMNVEV (reference sequence). Here the CDR3 reads CASSLAGRSNGYTF. In DNA, the CDR3 is TGTGCCAGCAGTTTAGCAGGGCGGAGTAATGGCTACACCTTC.

The J gene is TRBJ2-3, the V gene TRBV2; 10 positions match TRBD2. The CDR3 consists of 15 residues. Trimming cost V 5 bases and J 3 bases; bases outside gene matches: 5. In germline, CDR1 is SNHLY, CDR2 FYNNEI. CDR3 loop: CASSRAGGPTDTQYF. The CDR3 DNA sequence: TGTGCCAGCAGTAGAGCGGGAGGGCCGACAGATACGCAGTATTTT.

This clonotype was seen a handful of times. V gene TRBV5-5 combines with J gene TRBJ2-1; possibly TRBD1 for D (5 bases). Germline-derived CDR1 and CDR2 are SGHKS and YYEKEE (reference sequence). Between the trimmed V and J ends, which lost 0 bases and 9 bases, there was a span of 10 bases. The CDR3 loop spans 13 amino acids. The CDR3 nucleotides are TGTGCCAGCAGCTTGGAGGGGATCAGTGAGCAGTTCTTC. This codes for CASSLEGISEQFF. The whole variable domain, filled in from reference TRBV5-5 and TRBJ2-1, reads DAGVTQSPTHLIKTRGQQVTLRCSPISGHKSVSWYQQVLGQGPQFIFQYYEKEERGRGNFPDRFSARQFPNYSSELNVNALLLGDSALYLCASSLEGISEQFFGPGTRLTVL.

This sequence joins TRBV19 and TRBJ1-2, with 7 bases aligning to TRBD1. Germline lookup yields CDR1 LNHDA and CDR2 SQIVND (reference sequence). The CDR3 is made up of 11 amino acids. J gave up 6 bases and V 10 bases, and 5 bases lay outside the gene matches. The CDR3: CAIATGNGYTF. CDR3 nucleotide sequence: TGTGCCATCGCGACAGGGAATGGCTACACCTTC.

The rearrangement joins TRBV5-6 to TRBJ2-1; D ambiguous. V dropped 0 bases and J dropped 8 bases, with 12 bases sitting between them. Germline V gene sequence: CDR1 SGHDT, CDR2 YYEEEE. The CDR3 loop spans 14 amino acids. The CDR3 protein is CASSLEGPGYEQFF. In DNA form, the CDR3 reads TGTGCCAGCAGCTTGGAGGGTCCAGGCTATGAGCAGTTCTTC.

The chain is built from TRBV14 and TRBJ1-3; D gene uncertain. Between the trimmed V and J ends, which lost 4 bases and 0 bases, there was a span of 4 bases. The CDR3 sequence is 13 residues long. Germline V gene data show CDR1 as SGHDN and CDR2 as FVKESK. In nucleotides, the CDR3 is TGTGCCAGCAGCCTTTTCTCTGGAAACACCATATATTTT. Its translation: CASSLFSGNTIYF.

This clonotype was recorded once. The rearrangement uses TRBV27 and TRBJ2-6; D ambiguous. Trimming removed 0 bases at V and 4 bases at J, with 16 bases between. CDR3 size: 18 residues. Germline V gene lookup returns CDR1 MNHEY and CDR2 SMNVEV (reference sequence). In DNA form, the CDR3 reads TGTGCCAGCAGTTTATCGGAAACGGCGCCTGAGGGGGCCAACGTCCTGACTTTC. Its translation: CASSLSETAPEGANVLTF.

The V and J genes are TRBV7-2 and TRBJ2-1; TRBD1 aligns across 9 bases. In germline, CDR1 is SGHTA, CDR2 FQGNSA. The CDR3 runs to 14 residues. Trimming removed 5 bases from V and 6 bases from J; junction bases left unmatched: 5. CDR3: CASSRGTGINEQFF. The CDR3 DNA follows: TGTGCCAGCAGCCGCGGGACAGGGATCAATGAGCAGTTCTTC.

This clonotype was observed a handful of times. CDR3 protein: CASSFLVQRERNEQFF. The CDR3 DNA follows: TGTGCCAGCAGCTTTCTCGTACAGCGGGAGAGGAATGAGCAGTTCTTC. The gene calls are TRBV7-9 and TRBJ2-1, with 8 bases lining up with TRBD2. Trimming at V came to 3 bases and at J to 7 bases, leaving 11 bases not matched to a gene. This CDR3 region has 16 residues. Germline V gene sequence: CDR1 SEHNR, CDR2 FQNEAQ (reference sequence).

This clonotype was counted between two and nine times. The J gene is TRBJ1-1, the V gene TRBV12-3 or TRBV12-4; 10 nucleotides agree with TRBD1. The CDR3 loop spans 17 amino acids. V gave up 6 bases and J gave up 6 bases; unmatched junction bases: 16. The DNA for the CDR3 is TGTGCCAGCAGGGCACCGGGACAGGGGAATTATTTATCTGAAGCTTTCTTT. This encodes CASRAPGQGNYLSEAFF.

This clonotype was seen a few times. This chain links TRBV27 with TRBJ1-5; the D is unclear. Looked up from germline, CDR1 is MNHEY and CDR2 is SMNVEV (reference sequence). Trimming shortened V by 4 bases and J by 0 bases, and 10 bases separated the two germline ends. This CDR3 spans 15 amino acids. In DNA, the CDR3 is TGTGCCAGCAGTTCGCAGGTGAATAGCAATCAGCCCCAGCATTTT. This translates into CASSSQVNSNQPQHF.

The sample holds a few counts of this clonotype. The gene calls are TRBV5-1 and TRBJ2-2, with D uncertain. CDR3 length: 17 residues. From germline, CDR1 is SGHRS and CDR2 YFSETQ. V lost 0 bases and J 2 bases, leaving 14 bases between the germline ends. In nucleotides, the CDR3 is TGCGCCAGCAGCTTGGCCACCCGGGTCTACAACACCGGGGAGCTGTTTTTT. This translates into CASSLATRVYNTGELFF.

The V gene is TRBV5-1, the J gene TRBJ1-1; 7 bases line up with TRBD1. Germline lookup yields CDR1 SGHRS and CDR2 YFSETQ. V lost 0 bases, J lost 0 bases, and 8 bases stayed unmatched. The CDR3 runs 17 residues. The CDR3 DNA is TGCGCCAGCAGCTTGGCGGTAAACAGGGGCGTGAACACTGAAGCTTTCTTT. The encoded protein is CASSLAVNRGVNTEAFF.

The chain carries TRBV19 and TRBJ1-5; maybe TRBD1 (5 bases). Trimming shortened V by 2 bases and J by 3 bases, and 8 bases separated the two germline ends. CDR1 LNHDA and CDR2 SQIVND come from the germline V gene (reference sequence). The CDR3 loop spans 14 amino acids. CDR3 region: CASSIWDDNQPQHF. The CDR3 nucleotides read TGTGCCAGTAGTATATGGGACGACAATCAGCCCCAGCATTTT.

This clonotype was detected only a few times. The genes are TRBV10-2 and TRBJ2-5; D not resolved. Germline lookup yields CDR1 WSHSY and CDR2 SAAADI. V was trimmed by 5 bases and J by 1 base, leaving 14 bases between them. There are 15 residues in the CDR3. CDR3 nucleotides: TGCGCCAGCAGTAGTTCGGACCTAGGCCAAGAGACCCAGTACTTC. This encodes CASSSSDLGQETQYF.

This chain uses TRBV5-1 with TRBJ2-7; D unresolved. The germline V gene encodes CDR1 SGHRS and CDR2 YFSETQ. Trimming shortened V by 0 bases and J by 2 bases, and 9 bases separated the two germline ends. The CDR3 covers 14 residues. CDR3: CASSLEKPAYEQYF. The CDR3 coding sequence is TGCGCCAGCAGCTTGGAGAAACCGGCCTACGAGCAGTACTTC.

The chain combines TRBV5-1 with TRBJ2-7, with TRBD1 matching over 8 bases. From germline, CDR1 is SGHRS and CDR2 YFSETQ. This CDR3 has 18 amino acids. Trimming at V came to 0 bases and at J to 4 bases, leaving 15 bases not matched to a gene. The CDR3 loop is CASSLASTSGTGVYEQYF. Written as DNA, the CDR3 is TGCGCCAGCAGCTTGGCTAGTACCTCCGGGACAGGAGTTTACGAGCAGTACTTC.

This clonotype was detected many times. This chain connects TRBV5-6 to TRBJ2-7, with TRBD1 matching over 7 bases. V lost 3 bases to trimming and J lost 3 bases; unmatched junction nucleotides: 6. This CDR3 has 14 amino acids. Germline V CDR1 and CDR2: SGHDT, YYEEEE. Written as DNA, the CDR3 is TGTGCCAGCAGCTGGGCGACAGGGAACTACGAGCAGTACTTC. Its protein product is CASSWATGNYEQYF.

This clonotype was counted a few times. The CDR3 loop reads CASSLNRDTQYF. The CDR3 DNA reads TGTGCCAGCAGTTTAAATAGAGATACGCAGTATTTT. The V and J genes are TRBV27 and TRBJ2-3; no definite D call. Germline CDR1 is MNHEY and CDR2 is SMNVEV (reference sequence). V shed 2 bases and J shed 5 bases, with 5 bases lying between them. CDR3 size: 12 residues.

The table lists this clonotype with a few counts. DNA for the CDR3: TGTGCCAGCAGTTACTCCCGGGAGGGAACCTACGAGCAGTACTTC. It codes for CASSYSREGTYEQYF. The chain employs TRBV6-5 and TRBJ2-7; 8 nucleotides agree with TRBD2. Germline CDR1 reads MNHEY; CDR2 reads SVGAGI. J gave up 2 bases and V 0 bases, and 3 bases lay outside the gene matches. The CDR3 has 15 amino acids.

This chain links TRBV2 with TRBJ2-5; D remains ambiguous. Germline V gene sequence: CDR1 SNHLY, CDR2 FYNNEI. The CDR3 has 14 amino acids. The ends were cut back, 2 bases at V and 7 bases at J, with 14 bases in the middle. This CDR3 reads CASSESRTAGTQYF. CDR3 nucleotides: TGTGCCAGCAGTGAAAGTAGGACGGCAGGGACCCAGTACTTC.

The rearrangement uses TRBV6-1 and TRBJ1-1; D is unresolved. With 5 bases removed from V and 4 bases from J, the gap between germline ends came to 14 bases. This CDR3 is built from 14 residues. The V gene's germline CDR1 is MNHNS and CDR2 SASEGT. The CDR3 DNA follows: TGTGCCAGCAGTCCCCTCGCCCGTCTCACTGAAGCTTTCTTT. It yields the protein CASSPLARLTEAFF.

This clonotype was counted between two and nine times. The rearrangement links TRBV4-2 to TRBJ2-1; 14 nucleotides match TRBD2. V lost 0 bases and J lost 2; bases outside the gene matches: 6. The length of the CDR3 is 19 residues. Germline CDR1 reads LGHNA; CDR2 reads YNFKEQ. CDR3 in amino acids: CASSQEGLAGVSPYNEQFF. Written as DNA, the CDR3 is TGTGCCAGCAGCCAAGAGGGACTAGCGGGAGTTTCCCCCTACAATGAGCAGTTCTTC.

Here the CDR3 reads CASSWAASYEQYF. CDR3 DNA sequence: TGTGCCAGCAGCTGGGCCGCTTCCTACGAGCAGTACTTC. V and J are TRBV7-8 and TRBJ2-7; D is unresolved. The CDR3 contains 13 residues. CDR1 is SGHVS and CDR2 is FQNEAQ in the germline V gene. Trimming removed 4 bases from V and 1 base from J, with 8 bases in between. The variable domain in full, completed from reference TRBV7-8 and TRBJ2-7, reads GAGVSQSPRYKVAKRGQDVALRCDPISGHVSLFWYQQALGQGPEFLTYFQNEAQLDKSGLPSDRFFAERPEGSVSTLKIQRTQQEDSAVYLCASSWAASYEQYFGPGTRLTVT.

This clonotype was counted ten times or more. This chain connects TRBV5-1 to TRBJ2-1, with D possibly being TRBD2 (6 bases). The germline gives CDR1 SGHRS, CDR2 YFSETQ. Trimming stripped 0 bases from V and 0 bases from J, with 10 bases between. This CDR3 is built from 16 residues. CDR3 residues: CASSLAAGSSYNEQFF. CDR3 coding DNA: TGCGCCAGCAGCTTGGCCGCCGGGAGCTCCTACAATGAGCAGTTCTTC.

The chain uses TRBV6-2 or TRBV6-3 and TRBJ2-2; D not resolved. Trimming took off 2 bases at V and 5 bases at J, with 6 bases between the two ends. Germline CDR1 and CDR2: MNHEY and SVGEGT. The CDR3 contains 13 residues. DNA of the CDR3: TGTGCCAGCAGTTACGTCTGGACCGGGGAGCTGTTTTTT. It encodes CASSYVWTGELFF.